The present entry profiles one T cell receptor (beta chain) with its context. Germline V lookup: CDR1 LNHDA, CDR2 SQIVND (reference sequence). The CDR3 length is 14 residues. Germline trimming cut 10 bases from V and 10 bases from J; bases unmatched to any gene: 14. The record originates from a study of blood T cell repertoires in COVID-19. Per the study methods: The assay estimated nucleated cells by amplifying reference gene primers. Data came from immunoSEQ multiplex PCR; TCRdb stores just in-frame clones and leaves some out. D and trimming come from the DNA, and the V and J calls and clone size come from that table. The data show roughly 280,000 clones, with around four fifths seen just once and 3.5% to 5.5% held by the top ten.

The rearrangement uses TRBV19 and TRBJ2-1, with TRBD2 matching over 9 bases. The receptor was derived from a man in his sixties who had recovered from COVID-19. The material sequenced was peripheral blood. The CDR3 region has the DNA TGTGCCACCCAGGGCGGCGGGAGGGGTCGGGAGCAGTTCTTC. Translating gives CATQGGGRGREQFF. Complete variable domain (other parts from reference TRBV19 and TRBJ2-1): DGGITQSPKYLFRKEGQNVTLSCEQNLNHDAMYWYRQDPGQGLRLIYYSQIVNDFQKGDIAEGYSVSREKKESFPLTVTSAQKNPTAFYLCATQGGGRGREQFFGPGTRLTVL.